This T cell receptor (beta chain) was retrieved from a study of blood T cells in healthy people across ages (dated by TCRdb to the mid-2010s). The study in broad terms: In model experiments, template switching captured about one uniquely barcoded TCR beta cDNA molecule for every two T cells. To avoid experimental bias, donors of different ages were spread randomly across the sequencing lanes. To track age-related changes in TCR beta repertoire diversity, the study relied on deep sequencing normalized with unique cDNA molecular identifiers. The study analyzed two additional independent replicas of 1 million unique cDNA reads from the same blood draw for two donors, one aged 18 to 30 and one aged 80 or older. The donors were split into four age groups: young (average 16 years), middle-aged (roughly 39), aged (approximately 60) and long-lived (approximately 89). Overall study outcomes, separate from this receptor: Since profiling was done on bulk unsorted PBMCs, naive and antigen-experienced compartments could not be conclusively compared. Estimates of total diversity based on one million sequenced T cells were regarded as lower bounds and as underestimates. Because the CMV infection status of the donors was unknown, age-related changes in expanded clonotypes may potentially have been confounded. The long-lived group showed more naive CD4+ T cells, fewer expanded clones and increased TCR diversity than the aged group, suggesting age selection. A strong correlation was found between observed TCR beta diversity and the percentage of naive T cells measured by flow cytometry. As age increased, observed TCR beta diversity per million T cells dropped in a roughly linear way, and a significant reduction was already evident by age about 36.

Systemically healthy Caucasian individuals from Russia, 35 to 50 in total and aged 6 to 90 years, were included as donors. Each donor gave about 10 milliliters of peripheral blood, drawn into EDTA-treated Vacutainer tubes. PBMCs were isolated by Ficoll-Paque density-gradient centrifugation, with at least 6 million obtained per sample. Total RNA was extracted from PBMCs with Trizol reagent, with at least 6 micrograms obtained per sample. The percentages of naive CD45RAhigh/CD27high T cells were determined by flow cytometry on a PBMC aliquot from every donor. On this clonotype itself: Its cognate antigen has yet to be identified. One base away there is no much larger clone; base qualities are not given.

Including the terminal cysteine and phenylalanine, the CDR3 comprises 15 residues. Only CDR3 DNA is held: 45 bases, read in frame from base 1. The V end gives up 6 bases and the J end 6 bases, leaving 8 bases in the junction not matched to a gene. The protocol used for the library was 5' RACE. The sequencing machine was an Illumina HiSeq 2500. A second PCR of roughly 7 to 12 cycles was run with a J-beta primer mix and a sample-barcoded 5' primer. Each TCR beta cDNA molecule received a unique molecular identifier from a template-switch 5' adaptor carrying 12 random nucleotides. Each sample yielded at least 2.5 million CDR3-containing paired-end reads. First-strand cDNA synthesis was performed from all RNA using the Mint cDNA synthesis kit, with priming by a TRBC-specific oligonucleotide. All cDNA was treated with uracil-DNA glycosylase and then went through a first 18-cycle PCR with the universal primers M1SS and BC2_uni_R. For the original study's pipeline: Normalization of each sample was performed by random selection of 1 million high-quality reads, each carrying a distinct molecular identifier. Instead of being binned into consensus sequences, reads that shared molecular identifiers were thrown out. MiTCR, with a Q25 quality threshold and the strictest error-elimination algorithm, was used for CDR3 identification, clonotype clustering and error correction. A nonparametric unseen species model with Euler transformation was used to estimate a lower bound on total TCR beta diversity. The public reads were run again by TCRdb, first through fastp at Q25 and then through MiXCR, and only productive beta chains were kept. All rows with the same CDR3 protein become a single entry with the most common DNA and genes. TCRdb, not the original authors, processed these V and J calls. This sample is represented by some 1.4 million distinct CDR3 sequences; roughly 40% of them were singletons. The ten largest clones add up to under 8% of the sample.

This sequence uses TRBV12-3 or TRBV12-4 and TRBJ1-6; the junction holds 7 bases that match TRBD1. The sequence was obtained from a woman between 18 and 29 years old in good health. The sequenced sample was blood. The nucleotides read TGTGCCAGCAGCTTCAACTCAGGGGGTAATTCACCCCTCCACTTT. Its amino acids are CASSFNSGGNSPLHF.